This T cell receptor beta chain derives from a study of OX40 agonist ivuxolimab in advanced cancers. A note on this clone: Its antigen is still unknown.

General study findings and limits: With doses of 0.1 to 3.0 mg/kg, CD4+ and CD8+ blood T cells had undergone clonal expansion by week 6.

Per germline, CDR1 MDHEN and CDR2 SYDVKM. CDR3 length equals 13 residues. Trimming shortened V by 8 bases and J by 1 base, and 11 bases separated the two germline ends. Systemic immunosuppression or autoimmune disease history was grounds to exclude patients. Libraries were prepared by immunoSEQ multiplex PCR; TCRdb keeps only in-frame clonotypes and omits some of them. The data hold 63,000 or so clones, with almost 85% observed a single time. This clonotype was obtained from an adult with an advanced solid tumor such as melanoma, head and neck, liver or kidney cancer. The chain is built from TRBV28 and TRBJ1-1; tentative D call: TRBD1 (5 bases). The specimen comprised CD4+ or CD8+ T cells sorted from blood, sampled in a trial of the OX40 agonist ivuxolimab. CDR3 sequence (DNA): TGTGCCAGCCGCCGGGACCCGAACACTGAAGCTTTCTTT. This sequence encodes CASRRDPNTEAFF.